The clone carrying this T cell receptor (beta chain) was picked up one time. This entry comes from a study of blood T cell repertoires in COVID-19. Study context: Collection of acute and convalescent COVID-19 samples took place in the United States, Italy and Spain. In each case, the material was cDNA or gDNA derived from T cells, B-cell-depleted T cells, or PBMCs.

Per the authors' pipeline: Amplified reference gene primers provided the basis for estimating nucleated cell counts. Method: immunoSEQ multiplex PCR; TCRdb's copy keeps in-frame clones and lacks some. That table is the source of V, J and clone size, and D and trimming were worked out from the DNA. The sample shows about 50,000 clones, 79% of them seen only once. Sequencing was carried out using peripheral blood. This TCR came from a man aged 70 or older with acute or convalescent COVID-19.

The CDR3 region has the DNA TGCGCCAGCAGCCAACGTTTGAGATCTCCCGGGGAGCTGTTTTTT. Encoded protein: CASSQRLRSPGELFF. The chain couples TRBV4-3 to TRBJ2-2; no reliable D call. The CDR3 is 15 residues long. CDR1 LGHNA and CDR2 YSLEER come from the germline V gene. V was shortened by 2 bases and J by 6 bases, with 13 bases between the two germline ends.